Following are 6 T cell receptor beta chains from one sample sequenced in a study of T cells in Graves' hyperthyroidism and ophthalmopathy. It was RNA transcripts that yielded the amplified TCR beta CDR3 regions. When the TCR CDR3 underwent first-round RT-PCR, the HTBI primer set was used. Each CDR3 protein is one row after TCRdb ran MiXCR on the multiplex PCR reads. This sample has fewer than 750,000 distinct CDR3 sequences; 46% occur once, and the top ten carry around 8%. The sequenced material came from peripheral blood or thyroid tissue (not recorded which). All receptors derive from a woman aged 18 to 35 with Graves' hyperthyroidism.

The rearrangement links TRBV7-8 to TRBJ2-7; a possible D gene is TRBD1 (5 bases). The CDR3 sequence is 10 residues long. The germline gives CDR1 SGHVS, CDR2 FQNEAQ. Trimming cost V 5 bases and J 7 bases, with 6 bases left between them. The CDR3 loop is CASSGAEQYF. The CDR3 nucleotides read TGTGCCAGCAGCGGGGCTGAGCAGTACTTC.

This clonotype has a count of ten or more. This chain joins TRBV7-8 and TRBJ2-2, with D unclear. There are 16 residues in the CDR3. The germline CDR1 and CDR2 sequences are SGHVS and FQNEAQ. V was cut by 7 bases and J by 2 bases, with 17 bases left in between. DNA for the CDR3: TGTGCCAGCAATGGGGTGTACTCGGAAAACACCGGGGAGCTGTTTTTT. This translates into CASNGVYSENTGELFF.

This clonotype was recorded only once. The gene calls are TRBV24-1 and TRBJ2-1; 7 bases match TRBD1. The CDR3 loop spans 14 amino acids. The germline CDR1 and CDR2 sequences are KGHDR and SFDVKD. After removal of 4 bases from V and 9 bases from J, the junction contained 8 bases not matched to a gene. The CDR3 reads CATSDRTGDGEQFF. The CDR3 nucleotides are TGTGCCACCAGTGACCGTACAGGGGATGGTGAGCAGTTCTTC.

The rearrangement uses TRBV20-1 and TRBJ2-7; D not certain. This CDR3 is built from 13 residues. Germline assignment: CDR1 DFQATT and CDR2 SNEGSKA (reference sequence). V was clipped by 5 bases and J by 4 bases, with 15 bases between them. The CDR3 spells CSAARTWGYEQYF. Written as DNA, the CDR3 is TGCAGTGCTGCCAGGACCTGGGGTTACGAGCAGTACTTC.

This clonotype was recorded only once. Mismatch with germline at one junction end may stem from a read error. The rearrangement joins TRBV29-1 to TRBJ2-3, with TRBD2 matching over 9 bases. Germline CDR1 SQVTM, CDR2 ANQGSEA. There are 13 residues in the CDR3. The CDR3 protein is CSVKLAGTDAQYF. The CDR3 nucleotides are TGCAGCGTCAAACTAGCGGGCACAGATGCGCAGTATTTT.

This clonotype was observed at least ten times. The J gene is TRBJ1-1, the V gene TRBV5-1, with D perhaps matching TRBD1 (5 bases). The germline gives CDR1 SGHRS, CDR2 YFSETQ. This CDR3 spans 16 amino acids. V dropped 0 bases and J dropped 7 bases, with 19 bases sitting between them. The CDR3 reads CASSLEAQAPGLEAFF. The CDR3 coding sequence is TGCGCCAGCAGCTTGGAGGCACAGGCCCCTGGGCTTGAAGCTTTCTTT.